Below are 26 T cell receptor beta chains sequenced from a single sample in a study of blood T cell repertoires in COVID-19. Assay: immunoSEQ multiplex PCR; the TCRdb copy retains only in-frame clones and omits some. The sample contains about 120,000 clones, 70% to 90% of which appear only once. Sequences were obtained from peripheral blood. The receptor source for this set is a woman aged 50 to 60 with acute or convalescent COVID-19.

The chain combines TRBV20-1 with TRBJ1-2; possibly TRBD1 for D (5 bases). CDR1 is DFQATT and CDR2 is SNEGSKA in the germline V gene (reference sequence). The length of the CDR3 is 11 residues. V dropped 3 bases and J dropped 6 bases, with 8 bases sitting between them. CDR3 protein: CSASRGNGYTF. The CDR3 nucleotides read TGCAGTGCTAGTCGGGGGAATGGCTACACCTTC.

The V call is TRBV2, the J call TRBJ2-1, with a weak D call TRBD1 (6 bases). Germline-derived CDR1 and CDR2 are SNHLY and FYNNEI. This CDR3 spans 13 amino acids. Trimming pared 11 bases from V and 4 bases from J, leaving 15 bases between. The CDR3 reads CALGEGGYNEQFF. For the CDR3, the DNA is TGTGCCCTCGGGGAAGGGGGTTACAATGAGCAGTTCTTC.

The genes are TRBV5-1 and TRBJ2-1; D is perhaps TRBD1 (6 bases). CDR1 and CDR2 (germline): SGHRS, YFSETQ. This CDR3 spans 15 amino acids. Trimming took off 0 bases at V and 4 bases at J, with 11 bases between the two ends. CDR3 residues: CASSLDRASYNEQFF. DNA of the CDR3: TGCGCCAGCAGCTTGGACAGGGCCAGTTACAATGAGCAGTTCTTC.

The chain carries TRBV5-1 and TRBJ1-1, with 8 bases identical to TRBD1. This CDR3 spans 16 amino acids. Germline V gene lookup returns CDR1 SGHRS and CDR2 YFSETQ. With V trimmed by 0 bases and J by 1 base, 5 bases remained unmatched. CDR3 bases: TGCGCCAGCAGCTTGGAAGCAGGGGGCGGGAACACTGAAGCTTTCTTT. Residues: CASSLEAGGGNTEAFF.

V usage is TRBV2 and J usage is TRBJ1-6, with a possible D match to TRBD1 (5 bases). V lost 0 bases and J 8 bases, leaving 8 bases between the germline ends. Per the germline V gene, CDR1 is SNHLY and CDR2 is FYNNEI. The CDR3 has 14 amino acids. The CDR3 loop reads CASSEAGADSPLHF. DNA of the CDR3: TGTGCCAGCAGTGAAGCAGGGGCGGATTCACCCCTCCACTTT.

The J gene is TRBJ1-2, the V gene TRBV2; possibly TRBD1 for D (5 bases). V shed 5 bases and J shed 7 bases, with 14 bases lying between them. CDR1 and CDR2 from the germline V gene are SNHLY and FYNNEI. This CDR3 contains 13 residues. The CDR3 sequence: CASSSRQGFGYTF. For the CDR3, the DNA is TGTGCCAGCAGTAGCCGCCAGGGTTTTGGCTACACCTTC.

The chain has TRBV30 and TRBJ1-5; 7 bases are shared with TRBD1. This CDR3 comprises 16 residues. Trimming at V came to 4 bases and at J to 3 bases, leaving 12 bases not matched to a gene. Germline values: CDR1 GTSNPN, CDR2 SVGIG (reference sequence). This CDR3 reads CAWTPRAGGINQPQHF. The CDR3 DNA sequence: TGTGCCTGGACCCCGAGGGCAGGGGGAATCAATCAGCCCCAGCATTTT.

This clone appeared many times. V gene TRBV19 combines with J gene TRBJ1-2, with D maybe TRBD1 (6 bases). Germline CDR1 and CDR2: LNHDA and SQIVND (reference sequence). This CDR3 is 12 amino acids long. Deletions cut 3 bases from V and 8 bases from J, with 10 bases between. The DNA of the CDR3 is TGTGCCAGTAGTATGTCCAGGGGCGGCTACACCTTC. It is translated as CASSMSRGGYTF. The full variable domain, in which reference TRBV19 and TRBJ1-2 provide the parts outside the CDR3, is DGGITQSPKYLFRKEGQNVTLSCEQNLNHDAMYWYRQDPGQGLRLIYYSQIVNDFQKGDIAEGYSVSREKKESFPLTVTSAQKNPTAFYLCASSMSRGGYTFGSGTRLTVV.

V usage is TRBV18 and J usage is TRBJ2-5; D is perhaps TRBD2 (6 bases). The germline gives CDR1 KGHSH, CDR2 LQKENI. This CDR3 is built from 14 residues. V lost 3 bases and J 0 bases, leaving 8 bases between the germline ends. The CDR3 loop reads CASSPGLYQETQYF. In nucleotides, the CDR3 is TGTGCCAGCTCACCCGGACTATACCAAGAGACCCAGTACTTC.

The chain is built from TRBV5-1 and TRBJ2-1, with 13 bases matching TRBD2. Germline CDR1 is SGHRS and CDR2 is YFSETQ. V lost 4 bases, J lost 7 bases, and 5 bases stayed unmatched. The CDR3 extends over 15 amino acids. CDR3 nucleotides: TGCGCCAGCAGCGAACTAGCGGGGGGGATGAATGAGCAGTTCTTC. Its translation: CASSELAGGMNEQFF.

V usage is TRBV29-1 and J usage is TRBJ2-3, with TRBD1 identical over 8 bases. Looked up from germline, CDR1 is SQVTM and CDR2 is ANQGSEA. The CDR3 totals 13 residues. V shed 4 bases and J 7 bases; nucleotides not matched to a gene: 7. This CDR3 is CSVGGQGFNTQYF. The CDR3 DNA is TGCAGCGTTGGTGGACAGGGATTCAATACGCAGTATTTT.

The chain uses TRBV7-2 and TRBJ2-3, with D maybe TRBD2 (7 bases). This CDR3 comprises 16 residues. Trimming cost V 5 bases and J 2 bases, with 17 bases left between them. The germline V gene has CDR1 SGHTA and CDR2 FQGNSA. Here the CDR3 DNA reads TGTGCCAGCAGCCTAGGGGGGGGGTACCACACAGATACGCAGTATTTT. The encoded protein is CASSLGGGYHTDTQYF. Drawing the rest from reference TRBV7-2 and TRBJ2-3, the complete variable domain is GAGVSQSPSNKVTEKGKDVELRCDPISGHTALYWYRQSLGQGLEFLIYFQGNSAPDKSGLPSDRFSAERTGGSVSTLTIQRTQQEDSAVYLCASSLGGGYHTDTQYFGPGTRLTVL.

DNA of the CDR3: TGTGCCAGCAGCTTGATGGCGGGAGGGCAGTATTTT. Residues: CASSLMAGGQYF. This chain uses TRBV5-8 with TRBJ2-3; 8 bases line up with TRBD2. This CDR3 spans 12 amino acids. The germline CDR1 and CDR2 sequences are SGHTS and YDEGEE. V gave up 1 base and J gave up 11 bases; unmatched junction bases: 3.

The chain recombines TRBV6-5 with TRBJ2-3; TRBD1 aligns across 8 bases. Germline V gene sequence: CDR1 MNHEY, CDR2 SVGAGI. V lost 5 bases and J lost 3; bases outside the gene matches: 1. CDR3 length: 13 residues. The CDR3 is CASSRQGTDTQYF. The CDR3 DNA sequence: TGTGCCAGCAGTCGACAGGGGACAGATACGCAGTATTTT.

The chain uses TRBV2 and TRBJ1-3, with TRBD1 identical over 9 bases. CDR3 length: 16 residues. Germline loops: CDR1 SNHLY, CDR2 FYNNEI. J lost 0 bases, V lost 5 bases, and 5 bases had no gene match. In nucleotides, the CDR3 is TGTGCCAGCAGTTGGACAGGGGAGTTCTCTGGAAACACCATATATTTT. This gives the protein CASSWTGEFSGNTIYF. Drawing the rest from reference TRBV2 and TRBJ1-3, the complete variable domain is EPEVTQTPSHQVTQMGQEVILRCVPISNHLYFYWYRQILGQKVEFLVSFYNNEISEKSEIFDDQFSVERPDGSNFTLKIRSTKLEDSAMYFCASSWTGEFSGNTIYFGEGSWLTVV.

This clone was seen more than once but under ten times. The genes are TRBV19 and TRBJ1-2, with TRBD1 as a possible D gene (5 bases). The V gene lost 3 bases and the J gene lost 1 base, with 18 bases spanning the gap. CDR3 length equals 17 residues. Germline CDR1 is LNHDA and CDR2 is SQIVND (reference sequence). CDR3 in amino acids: CASSMGGHYSDNYGYTF. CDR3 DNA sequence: TGTGCCAGTAGTATGGGAGGACACTACTCCGATAACTATGGCTACACCTTC.

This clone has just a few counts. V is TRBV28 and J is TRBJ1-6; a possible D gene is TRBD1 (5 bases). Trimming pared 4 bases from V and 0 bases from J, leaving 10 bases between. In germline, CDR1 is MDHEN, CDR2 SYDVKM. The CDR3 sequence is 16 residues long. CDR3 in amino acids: CASSSHRSSYNSPLHF. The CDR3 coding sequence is TGTGCCAGCAGTTCCCACAGGAGCTCCTATAATTCACCCCTCCACTTT.

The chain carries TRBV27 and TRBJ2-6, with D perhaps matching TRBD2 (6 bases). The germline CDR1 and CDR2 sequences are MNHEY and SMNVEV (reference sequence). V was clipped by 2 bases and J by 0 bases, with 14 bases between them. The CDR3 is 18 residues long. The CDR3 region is CASSLAGRIFSGANVLTF. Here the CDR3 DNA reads TGTGCCAGCAGTTTAGCGGGACGGATCTTCTCTGGGGCCAACGTCCTGACTTTC.

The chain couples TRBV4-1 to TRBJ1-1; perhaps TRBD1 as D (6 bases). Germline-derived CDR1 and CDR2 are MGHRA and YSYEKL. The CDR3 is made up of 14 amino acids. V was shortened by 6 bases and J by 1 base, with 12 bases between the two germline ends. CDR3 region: CASRFTGRNTEAFF. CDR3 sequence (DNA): TGCGCCAGCAGGTTTACAGGGCGGAACACTGAAGCTTTCTTT.

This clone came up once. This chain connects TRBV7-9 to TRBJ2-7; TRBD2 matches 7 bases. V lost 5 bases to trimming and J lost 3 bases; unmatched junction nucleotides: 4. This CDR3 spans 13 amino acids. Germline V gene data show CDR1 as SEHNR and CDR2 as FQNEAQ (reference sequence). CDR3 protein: CASSPPGGYEQYF. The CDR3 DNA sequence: TGTGCCAGCAGCCCGCCGGGGGGCTACGAGCAGTACTTC.

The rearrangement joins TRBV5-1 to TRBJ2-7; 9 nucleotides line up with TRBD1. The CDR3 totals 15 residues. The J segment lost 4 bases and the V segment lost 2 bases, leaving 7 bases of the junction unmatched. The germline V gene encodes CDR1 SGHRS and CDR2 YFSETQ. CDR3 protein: CASSFQPGQGYEQYF. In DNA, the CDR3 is TGCGCCAGCAGCTTCCAGCCGGGACAGGGTTACGAGCAGTACTTC.

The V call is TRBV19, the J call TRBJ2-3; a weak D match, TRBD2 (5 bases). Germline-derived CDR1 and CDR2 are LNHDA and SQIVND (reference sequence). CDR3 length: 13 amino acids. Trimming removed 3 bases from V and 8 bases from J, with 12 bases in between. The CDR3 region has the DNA TGTGCCAGTAGTATGGGGAAAGAGGGTACGCAGTATTTT. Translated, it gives CASSMGKEGTQYF.

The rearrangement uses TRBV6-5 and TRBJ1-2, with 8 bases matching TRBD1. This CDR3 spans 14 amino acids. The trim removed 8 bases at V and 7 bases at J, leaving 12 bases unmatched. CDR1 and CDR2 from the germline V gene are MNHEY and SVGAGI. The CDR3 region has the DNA TGTGCCAGCGCCGAGACAGGGGTCGGGTCTGGCTACACCTTC. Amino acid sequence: CASAETGVGSGYTF.

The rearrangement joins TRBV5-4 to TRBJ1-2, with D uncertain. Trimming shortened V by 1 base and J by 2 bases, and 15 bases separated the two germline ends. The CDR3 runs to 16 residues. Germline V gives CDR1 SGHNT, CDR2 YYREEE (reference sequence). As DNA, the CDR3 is TGTGCCAGCAGCTTGAGAGTAAATTCCTTAAACTATGGCTACACCTTC. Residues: CASSLRVNSLNYGYTF.

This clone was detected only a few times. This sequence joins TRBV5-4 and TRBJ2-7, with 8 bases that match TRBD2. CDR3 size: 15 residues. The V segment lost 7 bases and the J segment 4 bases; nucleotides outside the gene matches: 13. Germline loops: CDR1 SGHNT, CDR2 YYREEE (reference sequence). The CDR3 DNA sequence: TGTGCCAGCCCGACCAAAAGCGGGGGAGAATACGAGCAGTACTTC. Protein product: CASPTKSGGEYEQYF.

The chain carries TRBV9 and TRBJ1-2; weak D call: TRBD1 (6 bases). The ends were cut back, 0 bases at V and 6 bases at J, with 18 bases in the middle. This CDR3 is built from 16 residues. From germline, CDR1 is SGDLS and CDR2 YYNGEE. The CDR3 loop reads CASSVDLQGIQNGYTF. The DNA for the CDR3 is TGTGCCAGCAGCGTAGATTTACAGGGAATTCAGAATGGCTACACCTTC.